These T cell receptor beta chains were read from a single sample in a study of T-cell memory formation after mild COVID-19. MiXCR, run by TCRdb on the 5' RACE reads, gives a single entry per CDR3 protein. The profile shows about 430,000 distinct CDR3 sequences, approximately 24% of them singletons. Sequenced sample: PBMCs or a T cell subset sorted from them (not recorded which). Receptor source: an adult woman who had mild COVID-19 (a few samples of this study predate the infection). Cell type and time point are not known. CDR3s include the opening cysteine and the closing phenylalanine or tryptophan. The order of the fields is CDR3 length, clone size, J gene, V gene, D gene, CDR3 protein, CDR3 DNA. The D gene is left open where the match is weak. The size of a clone is reported for some rows only, either as once, few or many, or as a class for expanded clones.

cdr3_length: 15
clone_size: few
j_call: TRBJ2-1
v_call: TRBV5-1
d_call: .
cdr3_aa: CASSSTASSYNEQFF
cdr3_nt: TGCGCCAGCAGCTCCACTGCGAGCTCCTACAATGAGCAGTTCTTC

cdr3_length: 12
clone_size: .
j_call: TRBJ1-1
v_call: TRBV7-9
d_call: .
cdr3_aa: CASSPQYTEAFF
cdr3_nt: TGTGCCAGCAGCCCACAGTACACTGAAGCTTTCTTT

cdr3_length: 14
clone_size: .
j_call: TRBJ2-7
v_call: TRBV7-9
d_call: .
cdr3_aa: CASSWDTGSYEQYF
cdr3_nt: TGTGCCAGCAGCTGGGACACGGGGTCCTACGAGCAGTACTTC

cdr3_length: 15
clone_size: few
j_call: TRBJ2-1
v_call: TRBV7-8
d_call: TRBD2
cdr3_aa: CASSLARLAGNEQFF
cdr3_nt: TGTGCCAGCAGCTTAGCGAGGCTAGCGGGGAATGAGCAGTTCTTC

cdr3_length: 13
clone_size: .
j_call: TRBJ1-2
v_call: TRBV5-6
d_call: TRBD1
cdr3_aa: CASSLVGQGGYTF
cdr3_nt: TGTGCCAGCAGCTTGGTAGGACAGGGTGGCTACACCTTC

cdr3_length: 15
clone_size: few
j_call: TRBJ2-2
v_call: TRBV27
d_call: .
cdr3_aa: CASSFRDSYTGELFF
cdr3_nt: TGTGCCAGCAGTTTCCGAGACAGCTACACCGGGGAGCTGTTTTTT

cdr3_length: 13
clone_size: many
j_call: TRBJ2-5
v_call: TRBV10-3
d_call: .
cdr3_aa: CAISESLGETQYF
cdr3_nt: TGTGCCATCAGTGAGTCCCTTGGGGAGACCCAGTACTTC

cdr3_length: 14
clone_size: .
j_call: TRBJ1-4
v_call: TRBV5-4
d_call: TRBD1
cdr3_aa: CASSPGGAGEKLFF
cdr3_nt: TGTGCCAGCAGCCCAGGGGGCGCGGGGGAAAAACTGTTTTTT

cdr3_length: 17
clone_size: few
j_call: TRBJ1-1
v_call: TRBV7-9
d_call: TRBD1
cdr3_aa: CASSLSRTGSLRTEAFF
cdr3_nt: TGTGCCAGCAGCTTATCCCGGACAGGGTCGCTTAGGACTGAAGCTTTCTTT

cdr3_length: 13
clone_size: .
j_call: TRBJ2-1
v_call: TRBV7-2
d_call: .
cdr3_aa: CASSSYPGSGQFF
cdr3_nt: TGTGCCAGCAGCTCCTATCCCGGGAGCGGACAGTTCTTC

cdr3_length: 15
clone_size: many
j_call: TRBJ2-3
v_call: TRBV5-1
d_call: .
cdr3_aa: CASSLGQTSTDTQYF
cdr3_nt: TGTGCCAGCAGCCTCGGACAGACTAGCACAGATACGCAGTATTTT

cdr3_length: 14
clone_size: few
j_call: TRBJ1-1
v_call: TRBV6-5
d_call: .
cdr3_aa: CASSQRDGATEAFF
cdr3_nt: TGTGCCAGCAGTCAGAGGGATGGAGCCACTGAAGCTTTCTTT

cdr3_length: 16
clone_size: few
j_call: TRBJ2-1
v_call: TRBV5-1
d_call: TRBD2
cdr3_aa: CASSPLATSGANEQFF
cdr3_nt: TGCGCCAGCAGCCCTCTGGCCACTAGCGGGGCTAATGAGCAGTTCTTC

cdr3_length: 14
clone_size: .
j_call: TRBJ1-2
v_call: TRBV6-2/TRBV6-3
d_call: .
cdr3_aa: CASSYSMWDYGYTF
cdr3_nt: TGTGCCAGCAGTTACTCGATGTGGGACTATGGCTACACCTTC

cdr3_length: 14
clone_size: .
j_call: TRBJ2-5
v_call: TRBV5-1
d_call: .
cdr3_aa: CASSGRPRQETQYF
cdr3_nt: TGCGCCAGCAGCGGGAGGCCGCGCCAAGAGACCCAGTACTTC

cdr3_length: 14
clone_size: few
j_call: TRBJ2-7
v_call: TRBV6-5
d_call: .
cdr3_aa: CASRATRSSYEQYF
cdr3_nt: TGTGCCAGCAGGGCTACCCGGAGCTCCTACGAGCAGTACTTC

cdr3_length: 12
clone_size: many
j_call: TRBJ1-1
v_call: TRBV5-1
d_call: .
cdr3_aa: CASSKPGVEAFF
cdr3_nt: TGCGCCAGCAGCAAACCGGGAGTTGAAGCTTTCTTT

cdr3_length: 16
clone_size: .
j_call: TRBJ2-1
v_call: TRBV7-9
d_call: TRBD2
cdr3_aa: CASSLVASGKYNEQFF
cdr3_nt: TGTGCCAGCAGCTTAGTAGCTAGCGGCAAGTACAATGAGCAGTTCTTC

cdr3_length: 16
clone_size: few
j_call: TRBJ1-3
v_call: TRBV6-5
d_call: TRBD1
cdr3_aa: CASSYSLTGPGNTIYF
cdr3_nt: TGTGCCAGCAGTTACTCGTTGACAGGGCCTGGAAACACCATATATTTT

cdr3_length: 13
clone_size: few
j_call: TRBJ2-1
v_call: TRBV7-3
d_call: .
cdr3_aa: CASSFIADNEQFF
cdr3_nt: TGTGCCAGCAGCTTTATAGCGGACAATGAGCAGTTCTTC

cdr3_length: 15
clone_size: .
j_call: TRBJ2-5
v_call: TRBV7-7
d_call: .
cdr3_aa: CASSLNLGTEETQYF
cdr3_nt: TGTGCTAGCAGCTTAAATTTAGGGACGGAAGAGACCCAGTACTTC

cdr3_length: 13
clone_size: few
j_call: TRBJ2-7
v_call: TRBV4-1
d_call: .
cdr3_aa: CASSQVGGAEQYF
cdr3_nt: TGCGCCAGCAGCCAAGTAGGAGGGGCCGAGCAGTACTTC

cdr3_length: 18
clone_size: few
j_call: TRBJ2-5
v_call: TRBV5-6
d_call: TRBD2
cdr3_aa: CASSLDSLAAIYQETQYF
cdr3_nt: TGTGCCAGCAGCTTGGACAGCCTAGCGGCAATTTACCAAGAGACCCAGTACTTC

cdr3_length: 14
clone_size: few
j_call: TRBJ1-1
v_call: TRBV5-1
d_call: .
cdr3_aa: CASSLSRVGTEAFF
cdr3_nt: TGCGCCAGCAGCTTGTCTAGGGTGGGCACTGAAGCTTTCTTT

cdr3_length: 13
clone_size: few
j_call: TRBJ2-7
v_call: TRBV7-8
d_call: .
cdr3_aa: CASSKGPIDEQYF
cdr3_nt: TGTGCCAGCAGCAAGGGGCCGATCGACGAGCAGTACTTC

cdr3_length: 14
clone_size: .
j_call: TRBJ2-7
v_call: TRBV10-3
d_call: .
cdr3_aa: CAIRGGTGLYEQYF
cdr3_nt: TGTGCCATCAGGGGGGGGACAGGCCTCTACGAGCAGTACTTC

cdr3_length: 16
clone_size: few
j_call: TRBJ2-1
v_call: TRBV7-2
d_call: TRBD2
cdr3_aa: CASSPNSGGTHNEQFF
cdr3_nt: TGTGCCAGCAGCCCGAATAGCGGGGGCACCCACAATGAGCAGTTCTTC